This TCR beta chain was profiled in a study of OX40 agonist ivuxolimab in advanced cancers. Study in general: Patients were treated with intravenous ivuxolimab, dosed at 0.01 to 10 mg/kg and infused every 2 weeks. Recorded diagnoses for dose-escalation patients were hepatocellular carcinoma, melanoma, renal cell or head and neck cancer. The dose-escalation cohort was roughly 83% male, with a mean age of around 60 years, ranging roughly 20 to 80.

Study-wide results and limits: Expanded clones belonging to CD8+ T cells outnumbered, on average, those of CD4+.

Profiled with immunoSEQ multiplex PCR; TCRdb holds only in-frame clones, not every one. The table has tens of thousands of clones, roughly 82% seen once; the top ten hold 4.5% to 6%. As to this clone: Its target is not known.

This CDR3 has 14 residues. CDR1 and CDR2 (germline): MNHEY, SVGAGI. The V end lost 2 bases, the J end lost 4 bases, and 11 bases lay between the germline ends. V and J are TRBV6-5 and TRBJ1-1, with D perhaps TRBD1 (5 bases). The receptor's source is an adult with an advanced solid tumor such as melanoma, head and neck, liver or kidney cancer. The sequencing used CD4+ or CD8+ T cells sorted from blood, collected in a trial of the OX40 agonist ivuxolimab. DNA of the CDR3: TGTGCCAGCAGTTACGGGACTCGTAGCACTGAAGCTTTCTTT. It specifies CASSYGTRSTEAFF.